This T cell receptor (beta chain) was observed in a study of T cell responses to AZD1222 COVID-19 vaccine. TCRdb's table, derived via immunoSEQ multiplex PCR, lists solely in-frame clones and lacks some. The sample contains about 190,000 clones, about 92% of which appear only once. Remarks on this clone: Its antigen remains unidentified.

The germline V gene has CDR1 SNHLY and CDR2 FYNNEI. CDR3 length equals 14 residues. Trimming took 4 bases from V and 4 from J, leaving 13 bases between them. Study-wide points: Clonal diversity was possibly underestimated, and the donors were mostly white British, with more females. Spike-specific TCR breadth and depth went up after people got two AZD1222 doses. The peak T cell response came first, and repertoires were sampled only after it. Regions 160-218 and 743-854 held dominance among vaccine-associated CD4 TCRs, which spanned spike.

The chain links TRBV2 to TRBJ1-1; D is unresolved. The sequenced sample was peripheral blood, obtained on day 0 of AZD1222 vaccination. The receptor was derived from an adult in good health. The CDR3 spells CASSAGQRATEAFF. The CDR3 DNA follows: TGTGCCAGCAGTGCTGGCCAGCGGGCCACTGAAGCTTTCTTT.